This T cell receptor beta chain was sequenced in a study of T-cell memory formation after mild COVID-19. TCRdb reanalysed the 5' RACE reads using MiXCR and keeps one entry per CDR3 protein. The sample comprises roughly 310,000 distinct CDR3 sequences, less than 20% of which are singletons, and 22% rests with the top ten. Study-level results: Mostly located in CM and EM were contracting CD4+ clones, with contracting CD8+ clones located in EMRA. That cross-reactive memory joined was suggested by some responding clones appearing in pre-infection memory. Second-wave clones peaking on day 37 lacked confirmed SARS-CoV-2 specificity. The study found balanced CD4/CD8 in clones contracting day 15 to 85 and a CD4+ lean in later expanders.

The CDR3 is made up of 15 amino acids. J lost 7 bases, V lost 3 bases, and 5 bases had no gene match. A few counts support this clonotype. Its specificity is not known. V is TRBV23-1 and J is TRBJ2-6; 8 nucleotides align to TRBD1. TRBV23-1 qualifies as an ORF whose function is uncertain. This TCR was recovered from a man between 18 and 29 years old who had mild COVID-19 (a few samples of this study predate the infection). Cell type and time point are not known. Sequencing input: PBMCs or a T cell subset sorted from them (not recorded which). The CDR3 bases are TGCGCCAGCAGTCACCCTGGACAGGGAGCCAACGTCCTGACTTTC. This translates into CASSHPGQGANVLTF.